These T cell receptor beta chains were read from a single sample in a study of blood T cell repertoires in COVID-19. Sequenced by immunoSEQ multiplex PCR; TCRdb stores in-frame clones only, minus some. The sample lists about 310,000 clones; about 90% were seen once. Sequenced: PBMCs or T cells enriched from blood (not recorded which). These receptor sequences come from a woman younger than 45 who had recovered from COVID-19. CDR3s include the opening cysteine and the closing phenylalanine or tryptophan. A D gene is named only where the DNA matches it firmly. A clone size is listed for some rows: how often the clone was seen (once, few, many), or a class if it is expanded.

TRBD1 | TRBJ1-2 | TRBV7-9 | - | TGTGCCAGCAGCCCGGGACAGGGAACCGTAATAGATGGCTACACCTTC | CASSPGQGTVIDGYTF
TRBD1 | TRBJ1-2 | TRBV6-2/TRBV6-3 | few | TGTGCCAGCAGTTACGACGGGACAGGGGGCTATGGCTACACCTTC | CASSYDGTGGYGYTF
TRBD1 | TRBJ1-2 | TRBV5-1 | - | TGCGCCAGCAGCTTGGCCCGGCCACAGGGGGCGGAAGGCTACACCTTC | CASSLARPQGAEGYTF
TRBD1 | TRBJ1-5 | TRBV5-1 | - | TGCGCCAGCAGCTTTGACAGGGGTCAGCCCCAGCATTTT | CASSFDRGQPQHF
TRBD2 | TRBJ2-1 | TRBV28 | - | TGTGCCAGCAGTTTATGGTCCGCGACTAGCGGGTTTAACAATGAGCAGTTCTTC | CASSLWSATSGFNNEQFF
- | TRBJ2-6 | TRBV4-3 | - | TGCGCCAGCAGCCAAGATAGGAGCTCTGGGGCCAACGTCCTGACTTTC | CASSQDRSSGANVLTF
- | TRBJ2-4 | TRBV21-1 | - | TGTGCCAGCAGCAAAGGGGCAGATCTAGCCAAAAACATTCAGTACTTC | CASSKGADLAKNIQYF
- | TRBJ1-2 | TRBV19 | - | TGTGCCAGTAGTATAGAATGGCAGTTGATCTATGGCTACACCTTC | CASSIEWQLIYGYTF
- | TRBJ2-5 | TRBV24-1 | - | TGTGCCACCAGTGCAGGGGACCTTAGCGAGACCCAGTACTTC | CATSAGDLSETQYF
- | TRBJ1-2 | TRBV4-2 | - | TGTGCCAGCAGCCAGGCGGGGGGGGAATATGGCTACACCTTC | CASSQAGGEYGYTF
- | TRBJ2-3 | TRBV30 | - | TGTGCCTGGAGCGCACAGGGAGATACGCAGTATTTT | CAWSAQGDTQYF
TRBD2 | TRBJ2-2 | TRBV6-4 | - | TGTGCCAGCAGTGACTCCCAGGGTCGCGCGGGAGCCCCCGGGGAGCTGTTTTTT | CASSDSQGRAGAPGELFF
- | TRBJ1-1 | TRBV6-6 | - | TGTGCCAGCAGTTACGGCAGAACAGGGACTGAAGCTTTCTTT | CASSYGRTGTEAFF
- | TRBJ2-3 | TRBV5-6 | - | TGTGCCAGCAGCTTGGCCGCACCGGTTAACGAGTATTTT | CASSLAAPVNEYF
TRBD2 | TRBJ2-7 | TRBV11-2 | once | TGTGCCAGCAGCTTAGCACTAGCGGCCTACGAGCAGTACTTC | CASSLALAAYEQYF
- | TRBJ2-3 | TRBV21-1 | - | TGTGCCAGCAGCACCTCTAGCGAACTTGAGGGGGATACGCAGTATTTT | CASSTSSELEGDTQYF
- | TRBJ2-7 | TRBV5-1 | - | TGCGCCAGCAGCTTGGACAGGGAATTCCCCTACGAGCAGTACTTC | CASSLDREFPYEQYF
TRBD1 | TRBJ1-1 | TRBV9 | - | TGTGCCAGCAGCGCGGACAGGCGCTTAAACACTGAAGCTTTCTTT | CASSADRRLNTEAFF
TRBD1 | TRBJ2-5 | TRBV2 | - | TGTGCCAGCAGTGATCAGGGGGAAGAGACCCAGTACTTC | CASSDQGEETQYF
- | TRBJ1-1 | TRBV3-1/TRBV3-2 | - | TGTGCCAGCAGCCATGGAGGTTGGAGCATGGGCACTGAAGCTTTCTTT | CASSHGGWSMGTEAFF
- | TRBJ2-1 | TRBV18 | few | TGTGCCAGCTCACAAACTACAGGGCTAGGGTACAATGAGCAGTTCTTC | CASSQTTGLGYNEQFF
- | TRBJ2-7 | TRBV7-2 | - | TGTGCCAGCAGCTTAGCACGCGGTGCCGGGGGTTACGAGCAGTACTTC | CASSLARGAGGYEQYF
- | TRBJ1-1 | TRBV7-8 | - | TGTGCCAGCAACCATCACAGGCTGAACACTGAAGCTTTCTTT | CASNHHRLNTEAFF
- | TRBJ2-1 | TRBV7-2 | - | TGTGCCAGCAGCTCTCGGGACATCCATGAGCAGTTCTTC | CASSSRDIHEQFF
TRBD2 | TRBJ2-2 | TRBV19 | - | TGTGCCAGTACAACTAGCGGGAGGGCCAACACCGGGGAGCTGTTTTTT | CASTTSGRANTGELFF
- | TRBJ1-2 | TRBV21-1 | - | TGTGCCAGCAGCAGAGGCCCTGACAGCCTCGAGCCAAACTATGGCTACACCTTC | CASSRGPDSLEPNYGYTF
TRBD1 | TRBJ1-4 | TRBV10-1 | - | TGCGCCACCGACAGGGGGCGTATTGAAAAACTGTTTTTT | CATDRGRIEKLFF
TRBD1 | TRBJ1-1 | TRBV6-5 | - | TGTGCCAGCAGTTACAACAGGGGGAGCACTGAAGCTTTCTTT | CASSYNRGSTEAFF
- | TRBJ2-7 | TRBV5-8 | - | TGTGCCAGCAGCCTAAGAACCCACTACGAGCAGTACTTC | CASSLRTHYEQYF
- | TRBJ2-7 | TRBV19 | - | TGTGCCAGTAGTAACGTACGGAACAGCTCCTACGAGCAGTACTTC | CASSNVRNSSYEQYF
TRBD1 | TRBJ1-1 | TRBV5-6 | - | TGTGCCAGCAGCGGCGACAGGGGGTCAGGGAACACTGAAGCTTTCTTT | CASSGDRGSGNTEAFF
- | TRBJ1-5 | TRBV3-1/TRBV3-2 | once | TGTGCCAGCAGCCAAGATTCCGGGGACAATAATCAGCCCCAGCATTTT | CASSQDSGDNNQPQHF
TRBD2 | TRBJ2-7 | TRBV10-2 | - | TGCGCCAGCAGTGACTCGGCGGGAGTATGGCACGAGCAGTACTTC | CASSDSAGVWHEQYF
TRBD2 | TRBJ2-1 | TRBV7-9 | - | TGTGCCAGCAGCTTCTTAGCGGGAGTATGGGATGAGCAGTTCTTC | CASSFLAGVWDEQFF
TRBD2 | TRBJ2-7 | TRBV6-5 | - | TGTGCCAGCAGTTACCTGCCTAGCGGGAGGGCCTACGAGCAGTACTTC | CASSYLPSGRAYEQYF
TRBD2 | TRBJ2-2 | TRBV27 | - | TGTGCCAGCAGTTTTGGTCTCGGCGGGAGGGCCGGGGAGCTGTTTTTT | CASSFGLGGRAGELFF
- | TRBJ1-2 | TRBV10-3 | once | TGTGCCATCAGTGATTCAGGGGACTATGGCTACACCTTC | CAISDSGDYGYTF
- | TRBJ1-1 | TRBV30 | - | TGTGCCTGCGACAGGAACCGGAACACTGAAGCTTTCTTT | CACDRNRNTEAFF
- | TRBJ2-3 | TRBV24-1 | - | TGTGCCACCAGTGATTTCCACAGGGCAAGGGCAGATACGCAGTATTTT | CATSDFHRARADTQYF
- | TRBJ1-5 | TRBV15 | - | TGTGCCACCAGCAGAGAATCTGCAGGACAGAGCAATCAGCCCCAGCATTTT | CATSRESAGQSNQPQHF
TRBD2 | TRBJ2-3 | TRBV27 | - | TGTGCCAGCAGTTCCCCGGGACTAGCGGGAAATACGCAGTATTTT | CASSSPGLAGNTQYF
TRBD1 | TRBJ2-7 | TRBV6-2/TRBV6-3 | - | TGTGCCAGCAGCGGACAGGGGGTTTCCTACGAGCAGTACTTC | CASSGQGVSYEQYF
- | TRBJ2-5 | TRBV12-3/TRBV12-4 | once | TGTGCCAGCAGTTTACGGGACCAAGAGACCCAGTACTTC | CASSLRDQETQYF
- | TRBJ1-4 | TRBV5-1 | - | TGCGCCAGCAGCTTGGGGGGGCATAATGAAAAACTGTTTTTT | CASSLGGHNEKLFF
TRBD2 | TRBJ2-3 | TRBV7-3 | - | TGTGCAAGTGGGCGGGAGGTAGGAGATACGCAGTATTTT | CASGREVGDTQYF
- | TRBJ2-3 | TRBV7-7 | - | TGTGCTAGCAGCCCGTCCCAGGGTCTCACAGATACGCAGTATTTT | CASSPSQGLTDTQYF
- | TRBJ1-4 | TRBV3-1/TRBV3-2 | once | TGTGCCAGCAGCCAAGTGAGAGGGACTAAACTGTTTTTT | CASSQVRGTKLFF
TRBD1 | TRBJ2-4 | TRBV7-9 | - | TGTGCCAGCAGCTCCTCGGACAGGCTAGTTAATGGCAAAAACATTCAGTACTTC | CASSSSDRLVNGKNIQYF
TRBD1 | TRBJ1-5 | TRBV6-5 | - | TGTGCCAGCAGTTACTCCAGGGGGAGCAATCAGCCCCAGCATTTT | CASSYSRGSNQPQHF
- | TRBJ1-6 | TRBV30 | - | TGTGCCTGGAGTGTACTTAGTAATTCACCCCTCCACTTT | CAWSVLSNSPLHF
TRBD1 | TRBJ2-7 | TRBV19 | few | TGTGCCAGTAGTACCACGACAGGGAGTTATGGGAAAGCCTACGAGCAGTACTTC | CASSTTTGSYGKAYEQYF
TRBD2 | TRBJ2-5 | TRBV19 | - | TGTGCCAGTAGTAGGGCTAGCGGGAGGGGCGAGACCCAGTACTTC | CASSRASGRGETQYF
TRBD1 | TRBJ2-7 | TRBV7-2 | - | TGTGCCAGCACCCACCGGACGGGGACAGGGATCGCCTACGAGCAGTACTTC | CASTHRTGTGIAYEQYF
TRBD1 | TRBJ1-2 | TRBV19 | - | TGTGCCAGTAGTATAGATCTTGAGGGGGCGTATGGCTACACCTTC | CASSIDLEGAYGYTF